One T cell receptor (beta chain) is described in this entry. The sample holds a few counts of this clone. Its antigen specificity is not known. No base quality information exists; no much larger clone differs at one position. The data derive from a study of T cell responses to AZD1222 COVID-19 vaccine (dated by TCRdb to about 2021). Context from the whole study: AZD1222 recipients with second doses at about 4 weeks or about 12 weeks were pooled, because spike-specific TCR depth and breadth did not differ between schedules. Trial participants were enrolled into age subgroups of 18-55, 56-69 and 70-plus years, which contained roughly 150, 30 and 60 TCR-sequenced participants, respectively. TCR sequencing covered 230 to 250 trial participants: roughly 200 given two doses of AZD1222 and 26 given two doses of MenACWY control vaccine.

Trimming leaves V shorter by 0 bases and J shorter by 2 bases, with the junction holding 1 base beyond the gene matches. The CDR3 covers 15 residues, taking in both the cysteine and the phenylalanine. Only CDR3 DNA is held: 45 bases, read in frame from base 1. CDR1 LGHDT and CDR2 YNNKEL were looked up in the germline V gene (reference sequence). The sample's time point, from its label and the paper: baseline before first vaccination. The vaccinee samples were drawn from two UK trials, COV001 and COV002, one of which was a single-blind randomized controlled phase 2/3 trial testing AZD1222 (ChAdOx1 nCoV-19) in healthy adults. Trial participant PBMC samples were collected at day 0 and day 28 after the second dose for TCRbeta chain sequencing. The CDR3 regions of human TCRbeta chains were subjected to immunosequencing. Per the authors' processing: TCRs in the repertoires were matched against a reference library of SARS-CoV-2-specific TCRs that had been generated with the MIRA antigen-specificity platform. Breadth meant the fraction of unique TCRs that were SARS-CoV-2-associated, whereas depth meant the fraction of total T cells that were SARS-CoV-2-associated. Using the MIRA data, each spike-specific TCR was assigned both to the spike region to which the TCR was reactive and to a CD4 or CD8 class. Log10-transformed breadth and depth values were compared by one-way ANOVA with Sidak's multiple comparisons tests. Not all clones reach the TCRdb copy of this immuneACCESS table, which keeps in-frame sequences only. Checked studies attribute under half of the gap to unresolved V genes and leave the rest unexplained. That table supplies the V and J calls and clone size; D and trimming were determined from the DNA. Within this sample are about 110,000 clones, with around 84% of them counted one time only. Over 3% of the sample is taken by the ten largest.

Results the study describes overall, beyond this receptor: The 56-69-year group was small, and its depth increase did not reach significance, likely because of low power. The whole spike protein was spanned by vaccine-associated CD4 TCRs, and dominant responses were seen in regions 160-218 and 743-854. Participants were mostly white British and included more females than males, and it was suggested by the authors that clonal diversity may have been underestimated. Conclusions about previously exposed vaccinees are limited because only six or seven AZD1222 recipients were SARS-CoV-2 seropositive at baseline. Reportedly, almost half of the unique spike-specific TCRs recognized epitopes lying outside the regions that are mutated in the B.1.351 and B.1.1.7 variants. Because no samples from the day 14 peak response were available, repertoires could be characterized only after the peak T cell response. After two AZD1222 doses, spike-specific TCR breadth and depth were significantly higher than at day 0 and than in MenACWY recipients.

The TCR originated in an adult in good health. Rearrangement joined TRBV3-1 (or the pseudogene TRBV3-2) to TRBJ2-7, with TRBD2 identical over 10 junction bases. The material was peripheral blood, obtained on day 0 of AZD1222 vaccination. The nucleotides are TGTGCCAGCAGCCAAGATACTAGCGGGGCCTACGAGCAGTACTTC. Translated, this is CASSQDTSGAYEQYF.